This is a list of T cell receptor beta chains from one sample in a study of T cells in Graves' hyperthyroidism and ophthalmopathy. One entry per CDR3 protein, called by TCRdb with MiXCR from the multiplex PCR reads. Counted here are 250,000 to 300,000 distinct CDR3 sequences, approximately 15% occurring once; the ten biggest clones make up 13%. What was sequenced was blood. These receptors all stem from a woman in her 40s with Graves' hyperthyroidism that later progressed to Graves' ophthalmopathy. CDR3s include the opening cysteine and the closing phenylalanine or tryptophan. D genes are given only for firm matches. Clone size is stated in some rows and not others, as once, few, many or a class when expanded.

TRBV13,TRBJ1-2,many,NA,TGTGCCAGCAGCTTACTGAGGGAGGGGAGGGATGGCTACACCTTC,CASSLLREGRDGYTF
TRBV12-3/TRBV12-4,TRBJ2-2,many,NA,TGTGCCAGCAGTCCCGCCTGGTTGAGTCCCGGGGAGCTGTTTTTT,CASSPAWLSPGELFF
TRBV2,TRBJ2-1,NA,NA,TGTGCCAGCAGTGACAGTAGCTCCTGCAGTGAGCAGTTCTTC,CASSDSSSCSEQFF
TRBV28,TRBJ2-3,many,NA,TGTGCCAGCAGTTCCACGGGTGGGTACGCAGATACGCAGTATTTT,CASSSTGGYADTQYF
TRBV7-9,TRBJ2-5,many,NA,TGTGCCAGCAGCTTAAAAGAGACCCAGTACTTC,CASSLKETQYF
TRBV7-6,TRBJ2-1,many,NA,TGTGCCAGCAGCCTTCGGGACTTATACAATGAGCAGTTCTTC,CASSLRDLYNEQFF
TRBV30,TRBJ2-1,many,NA,TGTGCCTGGAGTATAAAGTTCGGTGAGCAGTTCTTC,CAWSIKFGEQFF
TRBV3-1,TRBJ2-7,many,TRBD2,TGTGCCAGCAGCCAAGCTAGCGGGCAAAGCTACGAGCAGTACTTC,CASSQASGQSYEQYF
TRBV7-9,TRBJ1-2,NA,NA,TGTGCCAGCAGCCCCCGGGCAGGGGCTAACTATGGCTACACCTTC,CASSPRAGANYGYTF
TRBV6-1,TRBJ2-4,many,NA,TGTGCCAGCAGACGGGAAAACATTCAGTACTTC,CASRRENIQYF
TRBV6-1,TRBJ2-2,many,NA,TGTGCCAGCAGAATTTTGTTAACACCCGGGGAGCTGTTTTTT,CASRILLTPGELFF
TRBV29-1,TRBJ2-5,many,TRBD2,TGCAGCGTTGAAGATACATTAGCGGGAGAGACCCAGTACTTC,CSVEDTLAGETQYF
TRBV12-3/TRBV12-4,TRBJ1-1,NA,NA,TGTGCCAGCACTTCAGGAGGAGGTGAAGCTTTCTTT,CASTSGGGEAFF
TRBV19,TRBJ1-5,many,NA,TGTGCCAGTAGTACCCGGACACTCAATCAGCCCCAGCATTTT,CASSTRTLNQPQHF
TRBV9,TRBJ2-3,few,NA,TGTGCCAGCAGCGCCCAGGGGCCCCCCACAGATACGCAGTATTTT,CASSAQGPPTDTQYF
TRBV20-1,TRBJ2-2,few,NA,TGCAGTGCTAGAGAAGGGGCTAAAGGGCACACCGGGGAGCTGTTTTTT,CSAREGAKGHTGELFF
TRBV7-3,TRBJ2-1,many,TRBD1,TGTGCCAGCAGCTTCACAGGGGGCTCCTACAATGAGCAGTTCTTC,CASSFTGGSYNEQFF
TRBV7-9,TRBJ2-5,few,NA,TGTGCCAGCAGCTTAGATCCAGGGGCGATTGGAGAGACCCAGTACTTC,CASSLDPGAIGETQYF
TRBV30,TRBJ2-6,many,TRBD1,TGTGCCTGGACAGGGGGCCGCTCTGGGGCCAACGTCCTGACTTTC,CAWTGGRSGANVLTF
TRBV10-3,TRBJ2-3,many,TRBD1,TGTGCCATCGGGAAGACAGGGGGTGATACGCAGTATTTT,CAIGKTGGDTQYF
TRBV2,TRBJ1-2,few,NA,TGTGCCAGCAGTGAAGCAACTAACTCACAGGGAGGTGGCTACACCTTC,CASSEATNSQGGGYTF